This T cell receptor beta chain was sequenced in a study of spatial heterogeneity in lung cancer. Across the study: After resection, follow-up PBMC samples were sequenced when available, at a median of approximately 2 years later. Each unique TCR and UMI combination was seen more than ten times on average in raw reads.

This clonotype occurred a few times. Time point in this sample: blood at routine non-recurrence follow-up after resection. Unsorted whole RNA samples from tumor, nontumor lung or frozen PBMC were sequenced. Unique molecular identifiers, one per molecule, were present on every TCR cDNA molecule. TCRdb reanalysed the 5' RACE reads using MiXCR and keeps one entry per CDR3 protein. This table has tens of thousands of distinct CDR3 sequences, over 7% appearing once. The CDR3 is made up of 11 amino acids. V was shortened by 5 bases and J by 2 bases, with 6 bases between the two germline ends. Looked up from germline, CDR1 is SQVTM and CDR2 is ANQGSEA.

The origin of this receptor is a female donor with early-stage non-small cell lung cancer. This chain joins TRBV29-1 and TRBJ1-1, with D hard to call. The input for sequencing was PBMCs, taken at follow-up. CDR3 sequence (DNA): TGCAGCGTTACAAGAAACACTGAAGCTTTCTTT. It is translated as CSVTRNTEAFF.